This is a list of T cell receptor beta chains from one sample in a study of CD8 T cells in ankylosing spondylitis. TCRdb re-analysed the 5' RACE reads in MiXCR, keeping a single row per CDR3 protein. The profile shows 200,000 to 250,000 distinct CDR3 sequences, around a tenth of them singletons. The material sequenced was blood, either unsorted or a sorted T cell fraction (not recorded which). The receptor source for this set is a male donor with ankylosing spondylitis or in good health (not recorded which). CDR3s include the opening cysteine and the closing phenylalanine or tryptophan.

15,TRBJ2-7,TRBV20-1,CSARELAGGSYEQYF
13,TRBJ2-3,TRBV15,CATSTLAGDTQYF
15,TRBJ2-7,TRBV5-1,CASSPTSGRTYEQYF
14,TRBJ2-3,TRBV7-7,CASSPSQLTDTQYF
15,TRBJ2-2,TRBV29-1,CSVEGGTLYTGELFF
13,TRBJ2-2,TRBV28,CASSLQTTGELFF
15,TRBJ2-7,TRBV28,CASSLRQGHPYEQYF
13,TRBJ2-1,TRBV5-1,CASSLAARDEQFF
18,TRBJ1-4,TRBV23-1,CASAGQLPWGPFNEKLFF
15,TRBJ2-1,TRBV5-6,CASSLGDPIFGEQFF
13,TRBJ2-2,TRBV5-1,CASRPGNTGELFF
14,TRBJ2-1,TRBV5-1,CASSRGDPDNEQFF
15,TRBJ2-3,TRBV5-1,CASSLAGGGTDTQYF
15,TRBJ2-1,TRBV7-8,CASSLVESSYNEQFF
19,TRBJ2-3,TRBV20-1,CSGRAPGLAGFSSTDTQYF
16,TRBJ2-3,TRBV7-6,CASSLAPYDPTDTQYF
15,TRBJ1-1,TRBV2,CASSEIGQENTEAFF
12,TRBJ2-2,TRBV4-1,CASSQDGGELFF
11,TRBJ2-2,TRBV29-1,CSGQNTGELFF
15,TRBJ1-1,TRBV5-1,CASSWTTGANTEAFF
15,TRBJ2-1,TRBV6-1,CASSGTSGSYNEQFF
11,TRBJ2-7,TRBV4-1,CASSQLQEQYF
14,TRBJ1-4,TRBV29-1,CSILSDRGDEKLFF
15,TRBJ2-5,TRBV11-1,CASSLDRGLQETQYF
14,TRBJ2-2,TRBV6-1,CASSQEGVTGELFF
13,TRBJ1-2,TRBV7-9,CASSLSAGYGYTF
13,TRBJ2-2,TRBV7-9,CASSHPANLELFF
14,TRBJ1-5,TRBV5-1,CASSRDSLNQPQHF
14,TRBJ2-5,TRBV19,CASTPGRTQETQYF
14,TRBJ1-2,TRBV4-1,CASSQESRGYGYTF
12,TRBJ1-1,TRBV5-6,CASSLTAREAFF
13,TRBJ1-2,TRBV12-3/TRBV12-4,CASTRQERMTYTF
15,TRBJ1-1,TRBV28,CASSPLGNMNTEAFF
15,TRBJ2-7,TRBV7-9,CASSLINTPTYEQYF
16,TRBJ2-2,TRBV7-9,CAIFWTEEGSTGELFF
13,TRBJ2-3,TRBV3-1,CASSPDTRDTQYF
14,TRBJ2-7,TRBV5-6,CASSLSGAAGEQYF
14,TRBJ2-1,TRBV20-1,CSARRLAGENEQFF
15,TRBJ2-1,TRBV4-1,CASNPAPQGDNEQFF
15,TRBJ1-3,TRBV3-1,CASSQEGHNGNTIYF
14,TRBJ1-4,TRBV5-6,CASSLQATNEKLFF
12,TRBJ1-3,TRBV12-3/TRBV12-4,CASKGSGNTIYF
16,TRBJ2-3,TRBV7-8,CASSLDRGLGTDTQYF
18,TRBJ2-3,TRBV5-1,CASSLDEWGQGHTDTQYF
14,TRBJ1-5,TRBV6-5,CASSYRQGFQPQHF
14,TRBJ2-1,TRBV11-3,CASSLSPGSNEQFF
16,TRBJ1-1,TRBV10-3,CAISEPGQGAGTEAFF
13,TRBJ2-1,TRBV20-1,CSALIAGGNEQFF
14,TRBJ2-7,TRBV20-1,CSASWGIRGAEQYF
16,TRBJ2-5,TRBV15,CATSGHFSGGAETQYF
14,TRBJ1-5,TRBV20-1,CSWGQAGGGQPQHF
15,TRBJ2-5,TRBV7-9,CASSTGSFWGETQYF
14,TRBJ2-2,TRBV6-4,CASRERGRTGELFF
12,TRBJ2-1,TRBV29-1,CSVPGSNNEQFF
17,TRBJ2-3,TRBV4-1,CASSPTWTGGFTDTQYF